The 3 T cell receptor beta chains below were found in one sample sequenced in a study of CD8 T cells in ankylosing spondylitis. Their antigens are not known. TCRdb processed the 5' RACE reads anew with MiXCR; each CDR3 protein has one entry. The sample holds about 210,000 distinct CDR3 sequences; around 6.6% are singletons and the top ten take over 12%. Whole-study results and caveats: Apparently characteristic of ankylosing spondylitis blood was a TCR beta motif (roughly 8 highly homologous variants).

The sample consisted of blood, either unsorted or a sorted T cell fraction (not recorded which). These receptors were collected from a male donor with ankylosing spondylitis.

This clonotype was counted many times. V gene TRBV28 combines with J gene TRBJ2-2; no reliable D call. The germline gives CDR1 MDHEN, CDR2 SYDVKM. V was cut by 3 bases and J by 5 bases, with 10 bases left in between. This CDR3 spans 14 amino acids. In DNA, the CDR3 is TGTGCCAGCAGTTTTGTGGTGGCGACCGGGGAGCTGTTTTTT. It encodes CASSFVVATGELFF. Variable domain in full (rest from reference TRBV28 and TRBJ2-2): DVKVTQSSRYLVKRTGEKVFLECVQDMDHENMFWYRQDPGLGLRLIYFSYDVKMKEKGDIPEGYSVSREKKERFSLILESASTNQTSMYLCASSFVVATGELFFGEGSRLTVL.

This clonotype has more than one count but fewer than ten. J is TRBJ1-2 and V is TRBV12-3 or TRBV12-4; 8 nucleotides match TRBD1. This CDR3 has 18 residues. V trimming: 5 bases; J trimming: 3 bases; junction bases outside the gene matches: 17. CDR3 sequence: CASSRPGTGEGGHYGYTF. CDR3 nucleotides: TGTGCCAGCAGTCGTCCCGGGACAGGAGAGGGAGGACACTATGGCTACACCTTC.

This clonotype is medium-sized (0.01 to 0.1%) in the sample. The chain links TRBV24-1 to TRBJ2-1, with D tentatively TRBD1 or TRBD2 (5 bases each). Trimming left V 4 bases short and J 8 bases short, with 14 bases between. Germline lookup yields CDR1 KGHDR and CDR2 SFDVKD. The CDR3 is 14 amino acids. The CDR3 sequence is CATSDLNEGHEQFF. In DNA, the CDR3 is TGTGCCACCAGTGACCTTAATGAGGGGCATGAGCAGTTCTTC.